These 29 T cell receptor beta chains originate from one sample sequenced in a study of cytomegalovirus exposure and HLA in healthy donors. This PCR relied on a set of 60 Vbeta primers and 13 Jbeta primers. TCRdb keeps only in-frame clones here, not all; method: immunoSEQ multiplex PCR. Of about 170,000 clones listed, under 85% are singletons. Sequencing was done on a sample of PBMCs. These receptors were taken from a woman under 30 in good health and CMV-seropositive.

The chain carries TRBV18 and TRBJ2-2; D unclear. Germline V gene lookup returns CDR1 KGHSH and CDR2 LQKENI. Deletions cut 2 bases from V and 4 bases from J, with 8 bases between. This CDR3 has 14 residues. CDR3 in DNA: TGTGCCAGCTCACCAGAGAGAAGCACCGGGGAGCTGTTTTTT. As protein: CASSPERSTGELFF.

The chain combines TRBV6-1 with TRBJ2-4; weak D call: TRBD2 (6 bases). The CDR3 has 15 residues. Per the germline V gene, CDR1 is MNHNS and CDR2 is SASEGT. V lost 5 bases, J lost 8 bases, and 19 bases lay in between. CDR3 sequence (DNA): TGTGCCAGCAGTCGGAGGGTGGCCGAGGGTGACATTCAGTACTTC. It is translated as CASSRRVAEGDIQYF.

The chain employs TRBV10-3 and TRBJ2-1; D is perhaps TRBD2 (6 bases). The germline V and J ends were trimmed by 0 bases and 9 bases, with 18 bases remaining between them. CDR1 is ENHRY, CDR2 SYGVKD, per germline. The CDR3 is made up of 16 amino acids. The CDR3 sequence: CAISESMGLTNGEQFF. CDR3 nucleotides: TGTGCCATCAGTGAGTCTATGGGACTTACGAACGGTGAGCAGTTCTTC.

CDR3 sequence reads: CASNPLVPNTEAFF. Written as DNA, the CDR3 is TGTGCCAGCAATCCCCTCGTCCCGAACACTGAAGCTTTCTTT. The chain employs TRBV2 and TRBJ1-1; D is unresolved. Germline V lookup: CDR1 SNHLY, CDR2 FYNNEI. This CDR3 comprises 14 residues. Trimming left V 7 bases short and J 1 base short, with 13 bases between.

In DNA form, the CDR3 reads TGCAGCGCACCCGCACAGGGGATCGATGGCTACACCTTC. Amino acids: CSAPAQGIDGYTF. The chain recombines TRBV29-1 with TRBJ1-2, with 7 bases that match TRBD1. This CDR3 is built from 13 residues. V shed 7 bases and J 6 bases; nucleotides not matched to a gene: 11. Germline assignment: CDR1 SQVTM and CDR2 ANQGSEA.

J is TRBJ2-2 and V is TRBV19; D is ambiguous. Per germline, CDR1 LNHDA and CDR2 SQIVND (reference sequence). CDR3 length: 12 amino acids. Deletions cut 5 bases from V and 8 bases from J, with 9 bases between. The CDR3 DNA is TGTGCCAGTAGTTATGCCAGGGGGGAGCTGTTTTTT. It is translated as CASSYARGELFF.

The chain couples TRBV5-1 to TRBJ1-2; 8 nucleotides agree with TRBD1. J gave up 4 bases and V 4 bases, and 12 bases lay outside the gene matches. The length of the CDR3 is 16 residues. The V gene's germline CDR1 is SGHRS and CDR2 YFSETQ. Written as DNA, the CDR3 is TGCGCCAGCAGCCAAATATCTATGCAGGGGGCCTATGGCTACACCTTC. Translating gives CASSQISMQGAYGYTF.

V usage is TRBV7-2 and J usage is TRBJ2-4; D perhaps matches TRBD1 (5 bases). There are 16 residues in the CDR3. The germline gives CDR1 SGHTA, CDR2 FQGNSA. Deletions cut 5 bases from V and 3 bases from J, with 17 bases between. The CDR3 spells CASSPQGAGLKNIQYF. The CDR3 DNA follows: TGTGCCAGCAGCCCCCAAGGGGCAGGGCTCAAAAACATTCAGTACTTC.

The rearrangement uses TRBV5-1 and TRBJ1-1, with 8 bases aligning to TRBD1. V lost 2 bases, J lost 4 bases, and 4 bases stayed unmatched. CDR1 is SGHRS and CDR2 is YFSETQ in the germline V gene. This CDR3 is 14 amino acids long. The CDR3 is CASSLRTGSTEAFF. In DNA, the CDR3 is TGCGCCAGCAGCTTAAGGACAGGGAGCACTGAAGCTTTCTTT.

The table lists this clone with a count of one. V and J are TRBV5-6 and TRBJ2-5; 7 bases are shared with TRBD2. This CDR3 region has 17 residues. CDR1 and CDR2 from the germline V gene are SGHDT and YYEEEE. V was clipped by 0 bases and J by 5 bases; unmatched bases: 13. CDR3 bases: TGTGCCAGCAGCTTGGCCGGGAGGTACCGGAGGTATGAGACCCAGTACTTC. Translation gives CASSLAGRYRRYETQYF. The full variable domain, with the rest looked up from reference TRBV5-6 and TRBJ2-5, is DAGVTQSPTHLIKTRGQQVTLRCSPKSGHDTVSWYQQALGQGPQFIFQYYEEEERQRGNFPDRFSGHQFPNYSSELNVNALLLGDSALYLCASSLAGRYRRYETQYFGPGTRLLVL.

The chain recombines TRBV9 with TRBJ2-3; D is perhaps TRBD2 (5 bases). Trimming left V 0 bases short and J 5 bases short, with 19 bases between. This CDR3 contains 17 residues. Germline values: CDR1 SGDLS, CDR2 YYNGEE. The CDR3 nucleotides read TGTGCCAGCAGCGTAGGTCCTCGCAGTGGAGGAGGAGATACGCAGTATTTT. Protein product: CASSVGPRSGGGDTQYF.

The chain links TRBV27 to TRBJ2-7; TRBD2 is a possible D gene (6 bases). V lost 5 bases, J lost 1 base, and 21 bases lay in between. The CDR3 contains 17 residues. Germline V CDR1 and CDR2: MNHEY, SMNVEV (reference sequence). The CDR3 DNA reads as TGTGCCAGCAGTCCACTACCCTACGGGGGTGTTTCCTACGAGCAGTACTTC. Its translation is CASSPLPYGGVSYEQYF.

The J gene is TRBJ1-2, the V gene TRBV5-1; D not certain. CDR3 length equals 13 residues. The germline CDR1 and CDR2 sequences are SGHRS and YFSETQ. Between the trimmed V and J ends, which lost 3 bases and 8 bases, there was a span of 14 bases. CDR3 in amino acids: CASSSMASGGYTF. The CDR3 DNA reads TGCGCCAGCAGCTCCATGGCGAGCGGCGGCTACACCTTC.

There are a few counts of this clone. The chain employs TRBV2 and TRBJ1-5; D not resolved. Germline values: CDR1 SNHLY, CDR2 FYNNEI. V was pared by 0 bases and J by 1 base, with 7 bases between. The CDR3 totals 15 residues. The CDR3, as DNA: TGTGCCAGCAGTGAAGCTTCCCGGAGCAATCAGCCCCAGCATTTT. This codes for CASSEASRSNQPQHF.

The chain uses TRBV11-1 and TRBJ1-3; no firm D call. The CDR3 covers 15 residues. V was pared by 5 bases and J by 0 bases, with 11 bases between. Germline V CDR1 and CDR2: SGHAT, FQDESV (reference sequence). The CDR3 sequence: CASSREGSSGNTIYF. CDR3 coding DNA: TGTGCCAGCAGCCGGGAGGGCAGCTCTGGAAACACCATATATTTT. Full variable domain (remainder filled in from reference TRBV11-1 and TRBJ1-3): EAEVAQSPRYKITEKSQAVAFWCDPISGHATLYWYRQILGQGPELLVQFQDESVVDDSQLPKDRFSAERLKGVDSTLKIQPAELGDSAMYLCASSREGSSGNTIYFGEGSWLTVV.

The table lists this clone with a few counts. The rearrangement uses TRBV2 and TRBJ1-1; 8 bases align to TRBD1. This CDR3 has 14 amino acids. Germline V gives CDR1 SNHLY, CDR2 FYNNEI. V was clipped by 4 bases and J by 5 bases; unmatched bases: 6. The CDR3 DNA sequence: TGTGCCAGCAGTGTTCGAGACAGGGGAACTGAAGCTTTCTTT. Translated, it gives CASSVRDRGTEAFF.

The chain carries TRBV10-3 and TRBJ1-2; D gene unclear. The germline CDR1 and CDR2 sequences are ENHRY and SYGVKD. The CDR3 sequence is 12 residues long. Trimming cost V 8 bases and J 4 bases, with 11 bases left between them. The CDR3, as DNA: TGTGCCATCGAGGGTGACGGCTATGGCTACACCTTC. Its translation is CAIEGDGYGYTF.

This chain uses TRBV5-1 with TRBJ1-2, with a possible D match to TRBD1 (6 bases). Trimming removed 5 bases at V and 4 bases at J, with 18 bases between. Germline CDR1 is SGHRS and CDR2 is YFSETQ. This CDR3 is built from 15 residues. CDR3 protein: CASSMVAQGPYGYTF. The CDR3 DNA is TGCGCCAGCAGTATGGTGGCACAGGGACCCTATGGCTACACCTTC.

The J gene is TRBJ1-5, the V gene TRBV23-1, with D unresolved. TRBV23-1 has ORF status, its function being uncertain. The CDR3 covers 17 residues. Trimming took 0 bases from V and 1 from J, leaving 13 bases between them. The CDR3 is CASSQSAGRLSNQPQHF. In nucleotides, the CDR3 is TGCGCCAGCAGTCAATCGGCGGGCAGACTGAGCAATCAGCCCCAGCATTTT.

The chain couples TRBV11-2 to TRBJ2-3; 8 bases agree with TRBD2. Per the germline V gene, CDR1 is SGHAT and CDR2 is FQNNGV. This CDR3 is built from 16 residues. J was trimmed by 3 bases and V by 0 bases; bases with no gene match: 5. The CDR3 protein is CASSLDRGGGTDTQYF. The CDR3 bases are TGTGCCAGCAGCTTAGATCGGGGGGGTGGTACAGATACGCAGTATTTT.

This clone was seen a single time. An end of the junction does not agree with germline; a read error may underlie this. The V call is TRBV7-7, the J call TRBJ2-3, with D perhaps TRBD2 (6 bases). CDR3 length equals 17 residues. Germline V lookup: CDR1 SSHAT, CDR2 FNYEAQ (reference sequence). The DNA for the CDR3 is TGTGCTAGCAGCCGTCGGAGGGCAGAGGTAAGCACAGATACGCAGTATTTT. It yields the protein CASSRRRAEVSTDTQYF. The full variable domain, in which reference TRBV7-7 and TRBJ2-3 provide the parts outside the CDR3, is GAGVSQSPRYKVTKRGQDVTLRCDPISSHATLYWYQQALGQGPEFLTYFNYEAQPDKSGLPSDRFSAERPEGSISTLTIQRTEQRDSAMYRCASSRRRAEVSTDTQYFGPGTRLTVL.

The rearrangement joins TRBV2 to TRBJ2-2, with D maybe TRBD2 (6 bases). Trimming stripped 7 bases from V and 7 bases from J, with 16 bases between. The length of the CDR3 is 14 residues. CDR1 and CDR2 (germline): SNHLY, FYNNEI. The CDR3 protein is CASIRASDGGELFF. The CDR3 DNA reads TGTGCCAGCATCCGGGCTAGCGACGGCGGGGAGCTGTTTTTT.

The rearrangement joins TRBV27 to TRBJ1-3; D perhaps matches TRBD1 (6 bases). The CDR3 covers 14 residues. V lost 2 bases, J lost 2 bases, and 7 bases lay in between. Germline CDR1 is MNHEY and CDR2 is SMNVEV (reference sequence). The CDR3 reads CASSLKGAGNTIYF. In nucleotides, the CDR3 is TGTGCCAGCAGTTTAAAGGGGGCTGGAAACACCATATATTTT.

To note about this clone: A read error may produce the germline difference seen at one junction end. V usage is TRBV15 and J usage is TRBJ1-6; perhaps TRBD1 as D (6 bases). Germline CDR1 LNHNV, CDR2 YYDKDF (reference sequence). The CDR3 consists of 16 residues. CDR3 bases: TGTGCCACCAGCCGAAAAGGAGTGGGGGCCGATTCACCCCCCCACTTT. This encodes CATSRKGVGADSPPHF. The full variable domain, rest sourced from reference TRBV15 and TRBJ1-6, is DAMVIQNPRYQVTQFGKPVTLSCSQTLNHNVMYWYQQKSSQAPKLLFHYYDKDFNNEADTPDNFQSRRPNTSFCFLDIRSPGLGDTAMYLCATSRKGVGADSPPHFGNGTRLTVT.

The chain combines TRBV6-5 with TRBJ1-1; TRBD1 matches 7 bases. The length of the CDR3 is 13 residues. The germline gives CDR1 MNHEY, CDR2 SVGAGI. V lost 2 bases, J lost 7 bases, and 4 bases stayed unmatched. CDR3 bases: TGTGCCAGCAGTTACGGGACAGCTATTGAAGCTTTCTTT. It translates to CASSYGTAIEAFF.

V gene TRBV7-2 combines with J gene TRBJ1-5, with 7 bases matching TRBD1. Germline V gives CDR1 SGHTA, CDR2 FQGNSA. The CDR3 is 14 residues long. V lost 3 bases, J lost 4 bases, and 3 bases stayed unmatched. The CDR3 bases are TGTGCCAGCAGCTTTCGACAGGGTAATCAGCCCCAGCATTTT. Translation: CASSFRQGNQPQHF. The variable domain in full, with the rest retrieved from reference TRBV7-2 and TRBJ1-5, is GAGVSQSPSNKVTEKGKDVELRCDPISGHTALYWYRQSLGQGLEFLIYFQGNSAPDKSGLPSDRFSAERTGGSVSTLTIQRTQQEDSAVYLCASSFRQGNQPQHFGDGTRLSIL.

The chain links TRBV9 to TRBJ2-1, with D maybe TRBD1 (6 bases). The germline gives CDR1 SGDLS, CDR2 YYNGEE. This CDR3 contains 17 residues. V was clipped by 7 bases and J by 3 bases, with 23 bases between them. The CDR3 is CASGLSRDMGIYNEQFF. In DNA form, the CDR3 reads TGTGCCAGCGGGCTGAGTCGGGACATGGGGATCTACAATGAGCAGTTCTTC.

This chain uses TRBV5-4 with TRBJ2-3; D unclear. The germline gives CDR1 SGHNT, CDR2 YYREEE (reference sequence). This CDR3 contains 14 residues. V lost 2 bases and J lost 6, with 13 bases in between. The CDR3 protein is CASSLTTGLDTQYF. The CDR3 coding sequence is TGTGCCAGCAGCTTAACGACGGGTTTGGATACGCAGTATTTT.

V and J are TRBV5-6 and TRBJ1-1; D is unclear. CDR3 size: 12 residues. V was shortened by 0 bases and J by 6 bases, with 6 bases between the two germline ends. Germline values: CDR1 SGHDT, CDR2 YYEEEE. The CDR3 DNA follows: TGTGCCAGCAGCTTGGTTTTCTCTGAAGCTTTCTTT. This codes for CASSLVFSEAFF.